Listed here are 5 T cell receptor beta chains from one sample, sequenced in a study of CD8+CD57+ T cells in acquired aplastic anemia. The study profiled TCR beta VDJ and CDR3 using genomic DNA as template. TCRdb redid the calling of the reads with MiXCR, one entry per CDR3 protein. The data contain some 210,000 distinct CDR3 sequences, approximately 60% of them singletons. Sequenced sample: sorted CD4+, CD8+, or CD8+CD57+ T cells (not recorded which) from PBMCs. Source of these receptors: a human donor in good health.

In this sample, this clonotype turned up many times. CDR3 bases: TGTGCCAGCAGTTACGGGGCGGGAGGGTCCTACGAGCAGTACTTC. It yields the protein CASSYGAGGSYEQYF. The genes are TRBV6-5 and TRBJ2-7; 9 bases agree with TRBD2. With 2 bases clipped from V and 1 base from J, the junction kept 3 bases outside the gene matches. The CDR3 has 15 residues. From germline, CDR1 is MNHEY and CDR2 SVGAGI.

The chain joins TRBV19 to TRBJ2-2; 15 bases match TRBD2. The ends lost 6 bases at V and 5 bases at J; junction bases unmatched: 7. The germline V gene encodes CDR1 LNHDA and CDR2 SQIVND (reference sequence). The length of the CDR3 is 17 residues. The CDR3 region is CASSQGLAGGLTGELFF. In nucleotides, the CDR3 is TGTGCCAGTAGCCAGGGACTAGCGGGGGGCCTAACCGGGGAGCTGTTTTTT.

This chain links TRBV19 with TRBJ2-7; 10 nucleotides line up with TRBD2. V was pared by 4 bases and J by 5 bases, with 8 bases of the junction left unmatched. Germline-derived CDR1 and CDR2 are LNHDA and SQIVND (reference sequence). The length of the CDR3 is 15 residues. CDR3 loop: CASSREREGPNEQYF. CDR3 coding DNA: TGTGCCAGTAGTAGGGAGCGGGAGGGCCCCAACGAGCAGTACTTC. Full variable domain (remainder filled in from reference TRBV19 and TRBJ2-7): DGGITQSPKYLFRKEGQNVTLSCEQNLNHDAMYWYRQDPGQGLRLIYYSQIVNDFQKGDIAEGYSVSREKKESFPLTVTSAQKNPTAFYLCASSREREGPNEQYFGPGTRLTVT.

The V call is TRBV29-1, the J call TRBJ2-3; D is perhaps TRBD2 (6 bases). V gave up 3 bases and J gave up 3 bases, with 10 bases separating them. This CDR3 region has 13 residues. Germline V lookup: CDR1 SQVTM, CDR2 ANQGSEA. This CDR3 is CSVERGLTDTQYF. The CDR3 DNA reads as TGCAGCGTTGAGCGGGGACTTACAGATACGCAGTATTTT.

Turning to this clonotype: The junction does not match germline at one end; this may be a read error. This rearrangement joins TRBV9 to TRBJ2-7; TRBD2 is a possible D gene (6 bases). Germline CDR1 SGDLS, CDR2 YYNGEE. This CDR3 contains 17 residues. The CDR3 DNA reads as TGTGCCAGCAGCGCAAACCTGACTAGGATGTGGACCGGGGAGCTGTACTTC. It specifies CASSANLTRMWTGELYF.